The 14 T cell receptor beta chains given below trace back to one sample, sequenced in a study of T-cell reconstitution after alpha-beta-depleted transplantation in children. During its preparation, the TCRbeta library received unique molecular identifiers. TCRdb processed the PCR reads anew with MiXCR; each CDR3 protein has one entry. The data hold about 600,000 distinct CDR3 sequences, with roughly a tenth observed a single time. The material sequenced was PBMCs from the stem cell graft donor, taken from the stem cell graft. Source of these receptors: a human donor who donated a stem cell graft to a child with acute myeloid leukemia.

This clonotype was found a few times. The rearrangement joins TRBV20-1 to TRBJ1-5; D unclear. This CDR3 is built from 12 residues. V lost 6 bases to trimming and J lost 0 bases, with 6 bases between them. Per germline, CDR1 DFQATT and CDR2 SNEGSKA (reference sequence). The CDR3 DNA sequence: TGCAGTGCCCAGATTAGCAATCAGCCCCAGCATTTT. This encodes CSAQISNQPQHF.

This clonotype was seen at least ten times. This rearrangement joins TRBV29-1 to TRBJ2-7; D might be TRBD1 or TRBD2, each matching 6 bases. The ends were cut back, 5 bases at V and 6 bases at J, with 17 bases in the middle. The CDR3 consists of 13 residues. Germline values: CDR1 SQVTM, CDR2 ANQGSEA. CDR3 region: CSVFREKGGEQYF. In nucleotides, the CDR3 is TGCAGCGTTTTCCGGGAGAAGGGGGGCGAGCAGTACTTC.

This clonotype occurred many times. CDR3 region: CASSWTRETQYF. As DNA, the CDR3 is TGCGCCAGCAGCTGGACAAGGGAGACCCAGTACTTC. The gene calls are TRBV5-1 and TRBJ2-5; D may be TRBD1 (5 bases). The CDR3 consists of 12 residues. V was pared by 3 bases and J by 5 bases, with 8 bases between. Germline CDR1 SGHRS, CDR2 YFSETQ.

This clonotype was recorded at least ten times. A much more abundant neighbour one base away suggests this may be a read error. V and J are TRBV12-3 or TRBV12-4 and TRBJ2-1, with a possible D match to TRBD2 (5 bases). The CDR3 has 13 amino acids. Between the trimmed V and J ends, which lost 5 bases and 6 bases, there was a span of 11 bases. The CDR3 sequence: CASSLGISNEQFF. Written as DNA, the CDR3 is TGTGCCAGCAGTCTCGGGATTAGCAATGAGCAGTTCTTC.

V gene TRBV29-1 combines with J gene TRBJ2-5, with D maybe TRBD2 (7 bases). The CDR3 consists of 16 residues. Trimming pared 3 bases from V and 2 bases from J, leaving 19 bases between. Germline V gives CDR1 SQVTM, CDR2 ANQGSEA. CDR3 loop: CSVDGARTAGQETQYF. The CDR3 coding sequence is TGCAGCGTTGATGGGGCCCGGACAGCGGGACAAGAGACCCAGTACTTC.

Comment on this clonotype: The conserved phenylalanine or tryptophan is not found at the CDR3 terminus, so this likely reflects a read error. J is TRBJ1-6 and V is TRBV18; TRBD1 matches at 8 bases. Trimming removed 1 base from V and 5 bases from J; junction bases left unmatched: 7. The CDR3 consists of 17 residues. Germline lookup yields CDR1 KGHSH and CDR2 LQKENI. The CDR3 spells CASSPLQGARNNSPLHL. Here the CDR3 DNA reads TGTGCCAGCTCACCACTTCAGGGGGCAAGGAATAATTCACCCCTCCACCTT.

This clonotype was counted ten times or more. The rearrangement links TRBV29-1 to TRBJ2-1, with 8 bases fitting TRBD1. In germline, CDR1 is SQVTM, CDR2 ANQGSEA. V was clipped by 6 bases and J by 6 bases; unmatched bases: 10. The length of the CDR3 is 14 residues. The CDR3 is CSVLPRTGPNEQFF. The CDR3 region has the DNA TGCAGCGTCCTACCCAGGACAGGGCCCAATGAGCAGTTCTTC.

This clonotype was observed a few times. The chain couples TRBV19 to TRBJ2-1, with a tentative D call TRBD2 (5 bases). Germline CDR1 and CDR2: LNHDA and SQIVND (reference sequence). V was cut by 9 bases and J by 0 bases, with 18 bases left in between. The CDR3 is made up of 16 amino acids. This chain's CDR3 is CASPRGPELSYNEQFF. The CDR3 DNA reads as TGTGCCAGCCCTAGAGGGCCAGAACTCTCCTACAATGAGCAGTTCTTC.

This clonotype has just a few counts. The gene calls are TRBV20-1 and TRBJ2-7; 10 nucleotides line up with TRBD2. Germline-derived CDR1 and CDR2 are DFQATT and SNEGSKA (reference sequence). The CDR3 consists of 18 residues. V shed 5 bases, J shed 2 bases, and the junction held 18 bases outside the gene matches. The CDR3 coding sequence is TGCAGTGCTTTAGCGGGGACTAGCGTGGGAACCTCGGCCTACGAGCAGTACTTC. Translating gives CSALAGTSVGTSAYEQYF.

This clonotype turned up a few times. The V call is TRBV6-4, the J call TRBJ1-6; 8 positions agree with TRBD1. V lost 5 bases, J lost 8 bases, and 8 bases stayed unmatched. The CDR3 is 15 amino acids. The germline V gene has CDR1 MRHNA and CDR2 SNTAGT. CDR3 nucleotide sequence: TGTGCCAGCAGTCCTGGGACAGGAGGGGATTCACCCCTCCACTTT. It yields the protein CASSPGTGGDSPLHF.

The table lists this clonotype with many counts. This chain joins TRBV7-9 and TRBJ2-2, with D perhaps TRBD2 (6 bases). Trimming took off 5 bases at V and 4 bases at J, with 17 bases between the two ends. The CDR3 has 16 residues. Germline values: CDR1 SEHNR, CDR2 FQNEAQ (reference sequence). This chain's CDR3 is CASSHVGGARTGELFF. CDR3 nucleotide sequence: TGTGCCAGCAGCCACGTCGGCGGGGCGCGCACCGGGGAGCTGTTTTTT.

This clonotype was picked up many times. J is TRBJ2-7 and V is TRBV7-9, with D possibly TRBD2 on 6 matching bases. V dropped 0 bases and J dropped 3 bases, with 12 bases sitting between them. Germline assignment: CDR1 SEHNR and CDR2 FQNEAQ (reference sequence). The CDR3 runs 15 residues. The CDR3 sequence is CASSLAVLAIYEQYF. Written as DNA, the CDR3 is TGTGCCAGCAGCTTAGCCGTACTAGCCATCTACGAGCAGTACTTC.

There are many counts of this clonotype. The V gene is TRBV20-1, the J gene TRBJ2-7; TRBD2 agrees at 8 bases. The CDR3 sequence is 15 residues long. Trimming cost V 5 bases and J 7 bases; bases outside gene matches: 16. Germline values: CDR1 DFQATT, CDR2 SNEGSKA (reference sequence). CDR3 sequence (DNA): TGCAGTGCTCCTGCGGGAGGCCCTAATGGTTTGGAGCAGTACTTC. This codes for CSAPAGGPNGLEQYF.

This clonotype was seen a handful of times. The rearrangement links TRBV7-9 to TRBJ2-1; TRBD1 aligns across 9 bases. CDR1 and CDR2 from the germline V gene are SEHNR and FQNEAQ (reference sequence). This CDR3 contains 10 residues. V was pared by 4 bases and J by 15 bases, with 1 base of the junction left unmatched. CDR3 residues: CASSWDRAFF. CDR3 in DNA: TGTGCCAGCAGCTGGGACAGGGCGTTCTTC.